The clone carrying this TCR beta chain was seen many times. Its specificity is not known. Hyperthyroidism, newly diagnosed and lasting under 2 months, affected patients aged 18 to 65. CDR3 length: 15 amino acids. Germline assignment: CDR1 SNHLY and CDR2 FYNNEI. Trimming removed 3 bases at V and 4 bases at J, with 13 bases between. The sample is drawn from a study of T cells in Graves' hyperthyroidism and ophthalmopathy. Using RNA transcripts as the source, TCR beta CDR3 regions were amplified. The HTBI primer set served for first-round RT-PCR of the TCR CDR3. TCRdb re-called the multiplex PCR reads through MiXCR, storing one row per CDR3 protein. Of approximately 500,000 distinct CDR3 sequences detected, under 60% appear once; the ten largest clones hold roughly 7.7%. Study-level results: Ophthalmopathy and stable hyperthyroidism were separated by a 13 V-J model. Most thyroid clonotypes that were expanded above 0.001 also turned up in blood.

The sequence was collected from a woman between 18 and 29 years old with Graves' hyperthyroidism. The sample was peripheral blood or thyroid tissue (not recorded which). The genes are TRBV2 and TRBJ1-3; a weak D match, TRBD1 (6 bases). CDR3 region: CASSEGFGGGNTIYF. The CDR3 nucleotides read TGTGCCAGCAGTGAGGGCTTCGGGGGCGGAAACACCATATATTTT.